These 3 T cell receptor beta chains were sequenced from one sample in a study of CD8 T cells in Susac syndrome. cDNA came from about 0.5 to 1 ug RNA primed by random hexamers. TCRdb re-called the immunoSEQ multiplex PCR reads through MiXCR, storing one row per CDR3 protein. This table has some 220,000 distinct CDR3 sequences, 95% appearing once. The sample taken for sequencing was CD4+ T cells from PBMCs. These receptors were taken from a human donor with multiple sclerosis.

The chain carries TRBV11-2 and TRBJ2-3; TRBD1 matches 8 bases. In germline, CDR1 is SGHAT, CDR2 FQNNGV. V shed 1 base, J shed 5 bases, and the junction held 8 bases outside the gene matches. The CDR3 is 16 amino acids. CDR3 in amino acids: CASSLGHRGFGDTQYF. For the CDR3, the DNA is TGTGCCAGCAGCTTAGGGCACAGGGGGTTTGGAGATACGCAGTATTTT.

The V and J genes are TRBV2 and TRBJ2-7; unclear D gene. Germline V gene sequence: CDR1 SNHLY, CDR2 FYNNEI. The CDR3 is 15 amino acids. The V end lost 1 base, the J end lost 0 bases, and 10 bases lay between the germline ends. The DNA of the CDR3 is TGTGCCAGCAGTGAAGGGCACCAAAGCTCCTACGAGCAGTACTTC. This encodes CASSEGHQSSYEQYF.

This sequence joins TRBV29-1 and TRBJ1-5; 10 nucleotides line up with TRBD1. Unmatched junction bases numbered 5, after V lost 7 bases and J lost 5 bases. The V gene's germline CDR1 is SQVTM and CDR2 ANQGSEA. This CDR3 region has 13 residues. CDR3 protein: CSAQTGGDQPQHF. The CDR3 nucleotides are TGCAGCGCGCAGACAGGGGGCGATCAGCCCCAGCATTTT.